The entry below gives a single T cell receptor beta chain sequence along with its context. Its antigen is undetermined. Unmatched junction bases numbered 5, after V lost 5 bases and J lost 2 bases. This CDR3 region has 14 residues. The germline gives CDR1 SNHLY, CDR2 FYNNEI. This entry comes from a study of shared clonotypes between healthy human individuals. Regarding the study as a whole: Unshared clonotypes carried lower generation probabilities than those common to all four donors.

Sorted-subset replicate PCR reactions contained approximately 190 ng DNA, corresponding to some 28,000 T cell genomes. Study processing details: Junction-only immunoSEQ data arrived without quality scores, meaning filtering differed. Generated by immunoSEQ multiplex PCR, the TCRdb table keeps only in-frame clones and is missing some. V and J calls and clone size are those listed in that table; D and trimming were worked out from the DNA. The sample holds some 700,000 clones, 80% to 95% seen once. The clonotype comes from a man younger than 35 in good health. Some clones in this sample may be carry-over from other donors' samples. Sequenced material: memory CD8+ T cells from PBMCs. The subset is: CD45RO+ cells pooled with CCR7-negative TemRA cells. The chain carries TRBV2 and TRBJ2-7, with 8 bases matching TRBD2. CDR3 sequence reads: CASSPGLGAYEQYF. The CDR3 coding sequence is TGTGCCAGCAGTCCGGGACTAGGGGCCTACGAGCAGTACTTC.